Below, 20 T cell receptor beta chains from the same sample are listed, as sequenced in a study of blood T cell repertoires in COVID-19. Sequencing used immunoSEQ multiplex PCR; TCRdb keeps in-frame clones, though not all of them. The table lists 72,000 or so clones, 85% of them singletons, with approximately 35% in the top ten. The sequenced sample consisted of peripheral blood. The receptors were gathered from a woman older than 75 with active or convalescent COVID-19.

This clone came up a few times. This chain links TRBV10-3 with TRBJ2-2, with TRBD2 matching over 16 bases. The V and J ends lost 6 bases and 6 bases, in that order; junction bases with no gene match: 4. Germline-derived CDR1 and CDR2 are ENHRY and SYGVKD. This CDR3 has 16 residues. Here the CDR3 DNA reads TGTGCCATCAGACGAGGGACTAGCGGGGGGGCCGGGGAGCTGTTTTTT. Translation gives CAIRRGTSGGAGELFF.

This clone has a single count. This chain uses TRBV3-1 (or the pseudogene TRBV3-2) with TRBJ1-6; maybe TRBD1 (5 bases). CDR3 length equals 18 residues. The germline gives CDR1 LGHDT, CDR2 YNNKEL (reference sequence). Trimming took off 1 base at V and 3 bases at J, with 16 bases between the two ends. The CDR3 nucleotides read TGTGCCAGCAGCCAAGCTGCCCCGGGACTGCTCTATAATTCACCCCTCCACTTT. Protein sequence: CASSQAAPGLLYNSPLHF.

The rearrangement links TRBV4-3 to TRBJ2-7, with a tentative D call TRBD2 (6 bases). The length of the CDR3 is 14 residues. The germline CDR1 and CDR2 sequences are LGHNA and YSLEER. Trimming stripped 0 bases from V and 6 bases from J, with 12 bases between. The CDR3 coding sequence is TGCGCCAGCAGCCAAGAGGGAGGCTACAGCGAGCAGTACTTC. Protein sequence: CASSQEGGYSEQYF.

V is TRBV7-2 and J is TRBJ2-7; a weak D match, TRBD2 (6 bases). Trimming pared 3 bases from V and 2 bases from J, leaving 14 bases between. This CDR3 spans 15 amino acids. Germline loops: CDR1 SGHTA, CDR2 FQGNSA. The CDR3 coding sequence is TGTGCCAGCAGCTTGCGAGCGGGTCTCCCCTACGAGCAGTACTTC. It specifies CASSLRAGLPYEQYF. Full variable domain (remainder filled in from reference TRBV7-2 and TRBJ2-7): GAGVSQSPSNKVTEKGKDVELRCDPISGHTALYWYRQSLGQGLEFLIYFQGNSAPDKSGLPSDRFSAERTGGSVSTLTIQRTQQEDSAVYLCASSLRAGLPYEQYFGPGTRLTVT.

V and J are TRBV7-2 and TRBJ2-1; 10 bases align to TRBD2. This CDR3 spans 15 amino acids. With V trimmed by 5 bases and J by 8 bases, 9 bases remained unmatched. Germline lookup yields CDR1 SGHTA and CDR2 FQGNSA. The CDR3 region has the DNA TGTGCCAGCAGCCCAACTAGCGGGGTGGCGGATGAGCAGTTCTTC. It is translated as CASSPTSGVADEQFF.

This chain uses TRBV7-2 with TRBJ1-4, with 7 bases aligning to TRBD1. The germline V gene encodes CDR1 SGHTA and CDR2 FQGNSA. The ends lost 6 bases at V and 7 bases at J; junction bases unmatched: 5. The CDR3 totals 13 residues. The CDR3 loop is CASRTGSGEKLFF. The CDR3 region has the DNA TGTGCCAGCAGGACAGGGAGCGGTGAAAAACTGTTTTTT.

V gene TRBV24-1 combines with J gene TRBJ2-1; 9 bases align to TRBD2. After removal of 3 bases from V and 9 bases from J, the junction contained 11 bases not matched to a gene. The CDR3 has 16 residues. The V gene's germline CDR1 is KGHDR and CDR2 SFDVKD. CDR3 region: CATSDAGRGGASEQFF. In nucleotides, the CDR3 is TGTGCCACCAGTGATGCAGGGCGCGGGGGGGCGAGTGAGCAGTTCTTC.

This clone was detected once. This chain connects TRBV11-2 to TRBJ1-3; 7 bases align to TRBD1. This CDR3 comprises 16 residues. V gave up 4 bases and J gave up 2 bases; unmatched junction bases: 8. Germline loops: CDR1 SGHAT, CDR2 FQNNGV. The CDR3 DNA is TGTGCCAGCAGCTCTCAGGGGGTGAGGGCTGGAAACACCATATATTTT. It codes for CASSSQGVRAGNTIYF.

In this sample, this clone turned up once. The chain combines TRBV7-6 with TRBJ1-6; D possibly corresponds to TRBD1 (5 bases). The V and J ends lost 1 base and 7 bases respectively, with 8 bases between them. CDR3 length equals 14 residues. Germline CDR1 reads SGHVS; CDR2 reads FNYEAQ. CDR3 region: CASSLDRTNSPLHF. The CDR3 DNA reads TGTGCCAGCAGCTTAGACAGGACCAATTCACCCCTCCACTTT.

CDR3 sequence (DNA): TGTGCCACCAGTGACGACGACAGGGGATACAATCAGCCCCAGCATTTT. The encoded protein is CATSDDDRGYNQPQHF. The chain joins TRBV24-1 to TRBJ1-5; 8 bases are shared with TRBD1. The length of the CDR3 is 16 residues. V shed 4 bases and J 3 bases; nucleotides not matched to a gene: 7. Germline values: CDR1 KGHDR, CDR2 SFDVKD.

The chain links TRBV29-1 to TRBJ2-1; 8 bases agree with TRBD1. CDR1 and CDR2 (germline): SQVTM, ANQGSEA. The CDR3 spans 14 residues. V shed 8 bases and J 4 bases; nucleotides not matched to a gene: 10. This CDR3 is CSLKEDRAYNEQFF. The CDR3 coding sequence is TGCAGCTTAAAAGAGGACAGGGCGTACAATGAGCAGTTCTTC.

This sequence joins TRBV5-1 and TRBJ1-2, with D maybe TRBD1 (5 bases). Germline V CDR1 and CDR2: SGHRS, YFSETQ. V was trimmed by 4 bases and J by 7 bases, leaving 17 bases between them. The CDR3 sequence is 14 residues long. The CDR3 reads CASSPGDSPIGYTF. The CDR3 coding sequence is TGCGCCAGCAGCCCCGGGGACTCGCCCATTGGCTACACCTTC.

The V and J genes are TRBV6-5 and TRBJ1-1; 8 nucleotides match TRBD1. The V and J ends lost 5 bases and 4 bases, in that order; junction bases with no gene match: 6. This CDR3 is 14 amino acids long. Germline loops: CDR1 MNHEY, CDR2 SVGAGI. The DNA for the CDR3 is TGTGCCAGCAGTCGGGACAGGAGGCCCACTGAAGCTTTCTTT. Amino acid sequence: CASSRDRRPTEAFF.

The J gene is TRBJ1-2, the V gene TRBV3-1 (or the pseudogene TRBV3-2); D might be TRBD1 (6 bases). Trimming took 4 bases from V and 8 from J, leaving 20 bases between them. The CDR3 covers 15 residues. The germline V gene has CDR1 LGHDT and CDR2 YNNKEL (reference sequence). CDR3 residues: CASSPLPGDLRGYTF. The CDR3 DNA reads as TGTGCCAGCAGCCCACTCCCAGGGGACCTCAGGGGCTACACCTTC.

This chain joins TRBV5-4 and TRBJ2-5, with TRBD2 identical over 16 bases. The germline gives CDR1 SGHNT, CDR2 YYREEE (reference sequence). V gave up 4 bases and J gave up 5 bases; unmatched junction bases: 8. This CDR3 has 17 amino acids. The CDR3 loop reads CASSPGLAGGRRETQYF. The CDR3 DNA is TGTGCCAGCAGCCCGGGACTAGCGGGGGGGCGCAGGGAGACCCAGTACTTC. Variable domain in full (rest from reference TRBV5-4 and TRBJ2-5): ETGVTQSPTHLIKTRGQQVTLRCSSQSGHNTVSWYQQALGQGPQFIFQYYREEENGRGNFPPRFSGLQFPNYSSELNVNALELDDSALYLCASSPGLAGGRRETQYFGPGTRLLVL.

The CDR3 is CASSLPLGQTNSPLHF. The CDR3 region has the DNA TGTGCCAGCAGCCTCCCCCTAGGACAGACTAATTCACCCCTCCACTTT. The V and J genes are TRBV7-8 and TRBJ1-6; D may be TRBD1 (6 bases). Germline-derived CDR1 and CDR2 are SGHVS and FQNEAQ. The CDR3 runs to 16 residues. Trimming took off 5 bases at V and 6 bases at J, with 17 bases between the two ends. The variable domain in full, completed from reference TRBV7-8 and TRBJ1-6, reads GAGVSQSPRYKVAKRGQDVALRCDPISGHVSLFWYQQALGQGPEFLTYFQNEAQLDKSGLPSDRFFAERPEGSVSTLKIQRTQQEDSAVYLCASSLPLGQTNSPLHFGNGTRLTVT.

The chain has TRBV7-9 and TRBJ2-3, with 8 bases lining up with TRBD2. Germline V gene lookup returns CDR1 SEHNR and CDR2 FQNEAQ (reference sequence). V dropped 5 bases and J dropped 4; count of bases not matched to a gene: 8. The CDR3 has 15 amino acids. The CDR3 loop reads CASSGQRGFSDTQYF. CDR3 bases: TGTGCCAGCAGCGGCCAGCGGGGGTTTTCAGATACGCAGTATTTT.

The chain combines TRBV10-2 with TRBJ1-1, with a tentative D call TRBD1 (6 bases). Trimming took off 6 bases at V and 2 bases at J, with 10 bases between the two ends. The CDR3 runs 13 residues. Germline CDR1 is WSHSY and CDR2 is SAAADI. The CDR3 loop is CASSPQGNTEAFF. DNA for the CDR3: TGCGCCAGCAGCCCACAGGGTAACACTGAAGCTTTCTTT.

The chain links TRBV6-5 to TRBJ1-2, with D perhaps TRBD1 (5 bases). V shed 8 bases and J shed 6 bases, with 16 bases lying between them. The CDR3 has 13 residues. Germline CDR1 MNHEY, CDR2 SVGAGI. The CDR3 DNA follows: TGTGCCAGCGGCTCCCACTGGGGGGATGGCTACACCTTC. Translation: CASGSHWGDGYTF.

This sequence joins TRBV5-1 and TRBJ2-2, with D possibly matching TRBD1 (6 bases). The CDR3 loop spans 13 amino acids. Germline values: CDR1 SGHRS, CDR2 YFSETQ. Trimming removed 4 bases at V and 8 bases at J, with 12 bases between. In DNA form, the CDR3 reads TGCGCCAGCAGCCCTACAGGGCTGGGGGAGCTGTTTTTT. It encodes CASSPTGLGELFF. Based on the CDR3 plus reference TRBV5-1 and TRBJ2-2, the full variable domain is KAGVTQTPRYLIKTRGQQVTLSCSPISGHRSVSWYQQTPGQGLQFLFEYFSETQRNKGNFPGRFSGRQFSNSRSEMNVSTLELGDSALYLCASSPTGLGELFFGEGSRLTVL.